A selection of T cell receptor beta chains follows, all from one sample in a study of T cell repertoires in cytomegalovirus infection. In TCRdb, the reads were re-called with MiXCR into one record per CDR3 protein. Among some 590,000 distinct CDR3 sequences, under 45% were seen once, and the ten largest hold around 50%. Their antigens remain unidentified. The input for sequencing was cultured PBMCs, taken from culture after CMV antigen stimulation. The receptors here all came from a human donor in good health (CMV status not recorded). Some clones in this sample may be carry-over from other donors' samples. CDR3s include the opening cysteine and the closing phenylalanine or tryptophan. A D gene is named only where the DNA matches it firmly. Clone size is shown for a subset of rows, as once, few, many or a class of expanded clone.

clone size: -; V gene: TRBV6-6; D gene: TRBD2; J gene: TRBJ2-4; CDR3 protein: CASSTTSGSLIQYF; CDR3 DNA: TGTGCCAGCAGCACGACTAGCGGGAGCTTAATTCAGTACTTC
clone size: once; V gene: TRBV7-4; D gene: -; J gene: TRBJ1-2; CDR3 protein: CASSLINRGYGYTF; CDR3 DNA: TGTGCCAGCAGCTTAATAAATCGAGGCTATGGCTACACCTTC
clone size: -; V gene: TRBV7-2; D gene: -; J gene: TRBJ1-6; CDR3 protein: CASSPLGGNSPLHF; CDR3 DNA: TGTGCCAGCAGCCCCCTGGGTGGGAACTCACCCCTCCACTTT
clone size: few; V gene: TRBV12-5; D gene: -; J gene: TRBJ2-1; CDR3 protein: CASAAWRAYNEQFF; CDR3 DNA: TGTGCTAGTGCTGCGTGGCGGGCGTACAATGAGCAGTTCTTC
clone size: -; V gene: TRBV6-1; D gene: -; J gene: TRBJ2-1; CDR3 protein: CASSGQVPVRGTYNEQFF; CDR3 DNA: TGTGCCAGCAGTGGCCAGGTACCGGTTAGGGGTACGTACAATGAGCAGTTCTTC
clone size: -; V gene: TRBV6-2/TRBV6-3; D gene: -; J gene: TRBJ1-1; CDR3 protein: CASSYLPSGHMNTEAFF; CDR3 DNA: TGTGCCAGCAGTTATCTTCCCTCCGGACATATGAACACTGAAGCTTTCTTT
clone size: -; V gene: TRBV19; D gene: -; J gene: TRBJ2-1; CDR3 protein: CASSFSVVDHSYNEQFF; CDR3 DNA: TGTGCCAGTAGTTTTTCCGTCGTGGACCACTCCTACAATGAGCAGTTCTTC
clone size: -; V gene: TRBV7-2; D gene: -; J gene: TRBJ2-5; CDR3 protein: CASGLAPTQYF; CDR3 DNA: TGTGCCAGCGGCTTGGCTCCTACCCAGTACTTC
clone size: -; V gene: TRBV28; D gene: TRBD2; J gene: TRBJ2-2; CDR3 protein: CASNGRVGTGELFF; CDR3 DNA: TGTGCCAGCAACGGGAGGGTAGGGACCGGGGAGCTGTTTTTT
clone size: -; V gene: TRBV4-2; D gene: TRBD1; J gene: TRBJ1-1; CDR3 protein: CASSQGQGATEAFF; CDR3 DNA: TGTGCCAGCAGCCAAGGACAGGGGGCAACTGAAGCTTTCTTT
clone size: -; V gene: TRBV6-1; D gene: -; J gene: TRBJ2-5; CDR3 protein: CASSYRSGETQYF; CDR3 DNA: TGTGCCAGCAGTTACAGGTCCGGGGAGACCCAGTACTTC
clone size: few; V gene: TRBV20-1; D gene: -; J gene: TRBJ1-4; CDR3 protein: CSAVVREKLFF; CDR3 DNA: TGCAGTGCTGTGGTTAGGGAAAAACTGTTTTTT
clone size: few; V gene: TRBV11-2; D gene: TRBD2; J gene: TRBJ2-3; CDR3 protein: CASSLGTLAGGQDTQYF; CDR3 DNA: TGTGCCAGCAGCTTAGGGACGCTAGCGGGGGGGCAAGATACGCAGTATTTT
clone size: -; V gene: TRBV7-8; D gene: -; J gene: TRBJ2-1; CDR3 protein: CASSLAPDGEQFF; CDR3 DNA: TGTGCCAGCAGCTTAGCGCCGGATGGTGAGCAGTTCTTC
clone size: -; V gene: TRBV20-1; D gene: TRBD2; J gene: TRBJ2-1; CDR3 protein: CSITSGRDFNEQFF; CDR3 DNA: TGCAGTATAACGAGCGGGAGGGATTTTAATGAGCAGTTCTTC
clone size: few; V gene: TRBV6-1; D gene: -; J gene: TRBJ2-1; CDR3 protein: CASPPQGSARNEQFF; CDR3 DNA: TGTGCCAGTCCCCCACAGGGATCGGCACGCAATGAGCAGTTCTTC
clone size: few; V gene: TRBV10-3; D gene: -; J gene: TRBJ1-1; CDR3 protein: CAIKMGQKNTEAFF; CDR3 DNA: TGTGCCATCAAGATGGGACAAAAGAACACTGAAGCTTTCTTT
clone size: few; V gene: TRBV7-6; D gene: -; J gene: TRBJ2-7; CDR3 protein: CASSPFGRRTDEQYF; CDR3 DNA: TGTGCCAGCAGCCCGTTTGGGAGGAGGACGGACGAGCAGTACTTC
clone size: few; V gene: TRBV7-2; D gene: TRBD1; J gene: TRBJ2-5; CDR3 protein: CASSFVAGGPKTQYF; CDR3 DNA: TGTGCCAGCAGCTTTGTGGCAGGGGGCCCGAAGACCCAGTACTTC
clone size: -; V gene: TRBV7-4; D gene: TRBD1; J gene: TRBJ1-5; CDR3 protein: CARAPETGVWGNQPQHF; CDR3 DNA: TGTGCCAGGGCACCTGAGACAGGGGTCTGGGGCAATCAGCCCCAGCATTTT
clone size: many; V gene: TRBV7-9; D gene: TRBD1; J gene: TRBJ1-1; CDR3 protein: CASSGQAMNTEAFF; CDR3 DNA: TGTGCCAGCAGCGGACAGGCCATGAACACTGAAGCTTTCTTT
clone size: -; V gene: TRBV7-2; D gene: TRBD2; J gene: TRBJ2-7; CDR3 protein: CASSPGLAGVGEQYF; CDR3 DNA: TGTGCCAGCAGCCCGGGACTAGCGGGAGTGGGGGAGCAGTACTTC
clone size: few; V gene: TRBV19; D gene: -; J gene: TRBJ2-2; CDR3 protein: CASSIDRNAGDGELFF; CDR3 DNA: TGTGCCAGTAGTATAGATCGGAACGCCGGGGACGGGGAGCTGTTTTTT
clone size: few; V gene: TRBV6-1; D gene: -; J gene: TRBJ2-5; CDR3 protein: CASSGGRGQETQYF; CDR3 DNA: TGTGCCAGCAGTGGGGGGAGAGGGCAAGAGACCCAGTACTTC
clone size: -; V gene: TRBV6-2/TRBV6-3; D gene: TRBD2; J gene: TRBJ2-2; CDR3 protein: CASTHGGARTGELFF; CDR3 DNA: TGTGCCAGCACCCACGGGGGGGCGCGCACCGGGGAGCTGTTTTTT
clone size: -; V gene: TRBV24-1; D gene: -; J gene: TRBJ1-2; CDR3 protein: CATRAPGGGYTF; CDR3 DNA: TGTGCCACCAGAGCCCCCGGGGGTGGCTACACCTTC
clone size: -; V gene: TRBV20-1; D gene: TRBD1; J gene: TRBJ2-7; CDR3 protein: CSARDRTGWYF; CDR3 DNA: TGCAGTGCTAGAGATAGGACAGGGTGGTACTTC
clone size: few; V gene: TRBV6-2/TRBV6-3; D gene: TRBD1; J gene: TRBJ1-4; CDR3 protein: CASSYYPGQRDNEKLFF; CDR3 DNA: TGTGCCAGCAGTTACTACCCGGGACAGCGAGATAATGAAAAACTGTTTTTT
clone size: -; V gene: TRBV12-3/TRBV12-4; D gene: TRBD2; J gene: TRBJ2-7; CDR3 protein: CASSWGGGTYEQYF; CDR3 DNA: TGTGCCAGCAGTTGGGGCGGGGGGACCTACGAGCAGTACTTC
clone size: -; V gene: TRBV6-5; D gene: -; J gene: TRBJ1-2; CDR3 protein: CASVVRLSTRYGYTF; CDR3 DNA: TGTGCCAGCGTTGTGAGGCTAAGCACCCGCTATGGCTACACCTTC
clone size: many; V gene: TRBV7-2; D gene: TRBD1; J gene: TRBJ2-7; CDR3 protein: CASSLWAGGTYEQYF; CDR3 DNA: TGTGCCAGCAGCTTATGGGCAGGGGGAACCTACGAGCAGTACTTC